Sequencing of this TCR beta chain was carried out in a study of cytomegalovirus exposure and HLA in healthy donors. Per the germline V gene, CDR1 is SGHRS and CDR2 is YFSETQ. The CDR3 runs to 14 residues. After removal of 5 bases from V and 7 bases from J, the junction contained 5 bases not matched to a gene. Researchers ran the PCR with 60 Vbeta and 13 Jbeta primers. Assay used: immunoSEQ multiplex PCR; TCRdb lists only in-frame clones, some missing. Recorded here are about 55,000 clones; the top ten clones represent roughly 9.6%. Sequencing was carried out using PBMCs. This sequence originates from a middle-aged man in good health and CMV-seropositive. The chain links TRBV5-1 to TRBJ2-7; TRBD2 matches 14 bases. The CDR3 coding sequence is TGCGCCAGCAGTGCGGGACTAGCGGGAGAAGAGCAGTACTTC. This translates into CASSAGLAGEEQYF.